This T cell receptor beta chain derives from a study of identifying expanded T cells in peripheral blood. The germline V gene encodes CDR1 SGHKS and CDR2 YYEKEE (reference sequence). This CDR3 has 12 amino acids. Trimming left V 0 bases short and J 6 bases short, with 4 bases between. TCRdb's table, derived via immunoSEQ multiplex PCR, lists solely in-frame clones and lacks some. The table has roughly 75,000 clones, approximately 87% seen once. The sequence was collected from a person aged 18 to 75 in good health. The material sequenced was blood. J is TRBJ2-1 and V is TRBV5-5; D is ambiguous. The CDR3 region is CASSLDSNEQFF. The CDR3 region has the DNA TGTGCCAGCAGCTTGGATAGCAATGAGCAGTTCTTC.